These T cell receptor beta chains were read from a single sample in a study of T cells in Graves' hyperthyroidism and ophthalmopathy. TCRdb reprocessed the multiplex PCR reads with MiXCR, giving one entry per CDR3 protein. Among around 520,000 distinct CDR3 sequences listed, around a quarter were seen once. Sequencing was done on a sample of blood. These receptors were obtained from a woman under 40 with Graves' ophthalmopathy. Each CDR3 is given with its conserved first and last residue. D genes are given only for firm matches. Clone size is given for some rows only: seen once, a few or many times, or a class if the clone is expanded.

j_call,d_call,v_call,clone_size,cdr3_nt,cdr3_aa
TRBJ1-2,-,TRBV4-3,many,TGCGCCAGCAGCCAAGATCGGCAGGAATACTATGGCTACACCTTC,CASSQDRQEYYGYTF
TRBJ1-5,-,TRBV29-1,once,TGCAGCGTTAAAGGGACCAATAGCAATCAGCCCCAGCATTTT,CSVKGTNSNQPQHF
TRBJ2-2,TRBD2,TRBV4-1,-,TGCGCCAGCAGCCATCCACGTAGCGGGGGGAACACCGGGGAGCTGTTTTTT,CASSHPRSGGNTGELFF
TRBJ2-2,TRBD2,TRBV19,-,TGTGCCAGTAGTATGAGAGCGGGGTTCAACACCGGGGAGCTGTTTTTT,CASSMRAGFNTGELFF
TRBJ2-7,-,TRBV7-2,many,TGTGCCAGCAGCTTAGGGCTAGATACGTCCGAGCAGTACTTC,CASSLGLDTSEQYF
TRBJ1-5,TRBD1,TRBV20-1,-,TGCAGTGCGAGCCTCGGGACAGGGGGCGGACGGTCTTCTCAGCCCCAGCATTTT,CSASLGTGGGRSSQPQHF
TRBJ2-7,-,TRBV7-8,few,TGTGCCAGCAGCATTCAAAGTCTAGGTGTCAGTCTTTCCGAGCAGTACTTC,CASSIQSLGVSLSEQYF
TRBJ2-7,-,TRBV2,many,TGTGCCAGCAGGAAGACAGGTTCCGCCTACGAGCAGTACTTC,CASRKTGSAYEQYF
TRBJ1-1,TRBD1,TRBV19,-,TGTGCCAGTAGTATTGGGACAGGTAACTCTGAAGCTTTCTTT,CASSIGTGNSEAFF
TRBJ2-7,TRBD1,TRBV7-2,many,TGTGCCAGCAGCTTGGACAGGGGGCACTACGAGCAGTACTTC,CASSLDRGHYEQYF
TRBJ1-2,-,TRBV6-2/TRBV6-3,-,TGTGCCAGCAGCCCCTGGGGGCAAGCCTATGGCTACACCTTC,CASSPWGQAYGYTF
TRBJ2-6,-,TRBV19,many,TGTGCCAGTAGTGTACAAAGGGGGGCCAACGTCCTGACTTTC,CASSVQRGANVLTF
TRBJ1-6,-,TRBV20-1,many,TGCAGTGCTAGAGATTGGCGAAGCAGGGAGAGTTCACCCCTCCACTTT,CSARDWRSRESSPLHF
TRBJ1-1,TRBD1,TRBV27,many,TGTGCCAGCAGTCTCTCTGGACAGGGCGGCACTGAAGCTTTCTTT,CASSLSGQGGTEAFF
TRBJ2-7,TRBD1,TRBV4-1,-,TGCGCTAGCAGCCAACCTCCCCTTGGGACAGGTACTAGTAACGAGCAGTGCTTC,CASSQPPLGTGTSNEQCF
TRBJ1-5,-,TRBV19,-,TGTGCCAGTAGTATCTCGCTTCCGTATAGCAATCAGCCCCAGCATTTT,CASSISLPYSNQPQHF
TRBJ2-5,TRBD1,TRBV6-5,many,TGTGCCAGCAGATCCACAGGGGGCCAAGAGACCCAGTACTTC,CASRSTGGQETQYF
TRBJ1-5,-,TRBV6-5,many,TGTGCCAGCAGTTACTCAGGGGAGACGGGCAATCAGCCCCAGCATTTT,CASSYSGETGNQPQHF
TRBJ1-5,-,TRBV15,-,TGTGCCACCAGCAGAGATAGGCAGGCTTCGCAGCCCCAGCATTTT,CATSRDRQASQPQHF
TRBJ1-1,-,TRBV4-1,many,TGCGCCAGCGGTGTAGCGTCTATGAACACTGAAGCTTTCTTT,CASGVASMNTEAFF
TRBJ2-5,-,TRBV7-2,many,TGTGCCAGCAGCTTGGCTGGGGATGGTAGACAGACCCAGTACTTC,CASSLAGDGRQTQYF
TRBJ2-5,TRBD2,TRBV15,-,TGTGCCACCAGCAGAGCTGTAGCGGGGGAGGGAGAGACCCAGTACTTC,CATSRAVAGEGETQYF
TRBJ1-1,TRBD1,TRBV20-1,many,TGCAGTGCCGGGACAGAGGACACTGAAGCTTTCTTT,CSAGTEDTEAFF
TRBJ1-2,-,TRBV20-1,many,TGCAGTGTCCCGTCCGGCTATGGCTACACCTTC,CSVPSGYGYTF
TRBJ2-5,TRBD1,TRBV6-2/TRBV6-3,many,TGTGCCAGCAGTTACGGGGACAGGGGGCGGTTGGAGACCCAGTACTTC,CASSYGDRGRLETQYF
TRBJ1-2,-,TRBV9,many,TGTGCCAGCAGCGTAGGTAGTACCCTCTATGGCTACACCTTC,CASSVGSTLYGYTF
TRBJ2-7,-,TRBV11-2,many,TGTGCCAGCAGCATATTACCGGGACGGAGCTCCTACGAGCAGTACTTC,CASSILPGRSSYEQYF
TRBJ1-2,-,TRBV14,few,TGTGCCAGCAGCCAAGATTTAGTTCAGGCAGAAGAGTATGGCTACACCTTC,CASSQDLVQAEEYGYTF
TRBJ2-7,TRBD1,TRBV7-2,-,TGTGCCAGCAGCTATGCCGGGACAGGGTTGAACGAGCAGTACTTC,CASSYAGTGLNEQYF
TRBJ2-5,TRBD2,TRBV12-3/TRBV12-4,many,TGTGCCAGCAGTACCAGGACTAGCGGGTCGAGGAGGGGGGAGACCCAGTACTTC,CASSTRTSGSRRGETQYF
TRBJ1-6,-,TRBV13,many,TGTGCCAGCAGTCCCCTGGGGGTCGATGATTCACCCCTCCACTTT,CASSPLGVDDSPLHF
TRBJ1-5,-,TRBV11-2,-,TGTGCCAGCAGCTTAGTGGGTCAGCAGCCCCAGCATTTT,CASSLVGQQPQHF
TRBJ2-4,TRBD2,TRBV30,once,TGTGCCTGGATCAAGCGGGGGGGCTTTTTCCCCTGGAACATTCAGTACTTC,CAWIKRGGFFPWNIQYF